Listed below are T cell receptor beta chains from one sample, sequenced in a study of cytotoxic CD8 clonotypes in ibrutinib-treated CLL. Produced via immunoSEQ multiplex PCR; TCRdb's table is partial and in-frame only. The sample includes about 12,000 clones, less than 80% seen only once; the top ten take roughly 23%. Sequencing used PBMCs, obtained before ibrutinib treatment. The receptors were sampled from a human donor with chronic lymphocytic leukemia. Each CDR3 is given with its conserved first and last residue. D genes are given only for firm matches. Clone size is shown for a subset of rows, as once, few, many or a class of expanded clone.

NA,TRBD1,TRBV7-8,TRBJ2-7,CASSTRQGSNEQYF,TGTGCCAGCAGCACCCGACAGGGTTCGAACGAGCAGTACTTC
NA,NA,TRBV19,TRBJ1-6,CASMNIDRSSLHF,TGTGCCAGTATGAATATCGACAGGTCGTCCCTCCACTTT
NA,TRBD1,TRBV18,TRBJ2-7,CASEPTGKTYEQYF,TGTGCCAGCGAACCGACAGGGAAGACCTACGAGCAGTACTTC
NA,NA,TRBV19,TRBJ1-5,CASSINAGGNQPQHF,TGTGCCAGTAGTATCAATGCAGGGGGCAATCAGCCCCAGCATTTT
NA,NA,TRBV6-5,TRBJ1-2,CASRATGSNYGYTF,TGTGCCAGCAGGGCGACGGGATCTAACTATGGCTACACCTTC
NA,NA,TRBV11-1,TRBJ2-2,CASSRTDSSNTGELFF,TGTGCCAGCAGCCGAACGGACAGCTCGAACACCGGGGAGCTGTTTTTT
NA,TRBD1,TRBV7-9,TRBJ1-4,CASSPGGTASNEKLFF,TGTGCCAGCAGCCCAGGGGGGACGGCCAGTAATGAAAAACTGTTTTTT
NA,TRBD2,TRBV5-1,TRBJ2-1,CASSPSGGPRNEQFF,TGCGCCAGCAGCCCGTCGGGGGGGCCTCGCAATGAGCAGTTCTTC
few,NA,TRBV7-6,TRBJ1-4,CASSLGGAFEKLFF,TGTGCCAGCAGCTTAGGGGGAGCTTTTGAAAAACTGTTTTTT
few,TRBD1,TRBV7-8,TRBJ1-5,CASSRDRNQPQHF,TGTGCCAGCAGCCGGGACAGAAATCAGCCCCAGCATTTT
NA,NA,TRBV6-5,TRBJ1-1,CASRTWTAMNTEAFF,TGTGCCAGCAGAACTTGGACAGCCATGAACACTGAAGCTTTCTTT
few,TRBD1,TRBV5-1,TRBJ2-6,CASSLTGAGANVLTF,TGCGCCAGCAGCTTGACAGGGGCTGGGGCCAACGTCCTGACTTTC
NA,TRBD2,TRBV7-9,TRBJ2-5,CASRPGGGEETQYF,TGTGCCAGCAGGCCTGGGGGGGGGGAAGAGACCCAGTACTTC
NA,NA,TRBV5-6,TRBJ1-1,CASSGTGGHGEAFF,TGTGCCAGCAGCGGCACTGGGGGGCATGGGGAAGCTTTCTTT
NA,NA,TRBV5-1,TRBJ1-2,CASSLGFGTLTGANYGYTF,TGCGCCAGCAGCTTGGGTTTTGGGACATTGACAGGCGCTAACTATGGCTACACCTTC
few,NA,TRBV6-1,TRBJ1-5,CASSETGLPQHF,TGTGCCAGCAGTGAAACGGGGCTGCCCCAGCATTTT
NA,NA,TRBV5-1,TRBJ2-7,CASSFQGYEQYF,TGCGCCAGCAGCTTCCAGGGTTACGAGCAGTACTTC
NA,NA,TRBV4-3,TRBJ2-2,CASSQGTTNTGELFF,TGCGCCAGCAGCCAAGGGACAACGAACACCGGGGAGCTGTTTTTT
NA,NA,TRBV7-8,TRBJ2-3,CASSLGTAFSTDTQYF,TGTGCCAGCAGCTTAGGGACAGCCTTTAGCACAGATACGCAGTATTTT
NA,NA,TRBV28,TRBJ2-5,CASTPRGSSGETQYF,TGTGCCAGCACCCCGAGGGGGTCGAGTGGAGAGACCCAGTACTTC
NA,TRBD1,TRBV5-4,TRBJ2-1,CASSNGQGSHNEQFF,TGTGCCAGCAGCAACGGACAGGGGTCTCACAATGAGCAGTTCTTC
NA,NA,TRBV6-6,TRBJ2-1,CASSFGQEQFF,TGTGCCAGCAGCTTCGGACAGGAGCAGTTCTTC
NA,NA,TRBV20-1,TRBJ1-1,CSARGGTEAFF,TGCAGTGCTAGGGGGGGGACTGAAGCTTTCTTT
NA,TRBD2,TRBV19,TRBJ2-5,CASSIDLGLAGRDQETQYF,TGTGCCAGTAGTATAGATCTTGGACTAGCGGGAAGGGACCAAGAGACCCAGTACTTC
NA,TRBD2,TRBV28,TRBJ2-3,CASSRTYGGVGTDTQYF,TGTGCCAGCAGTCGAACATACGGGGGGGTTGGCACAGATACGCAGTATTTT
NA,NA,TRBV5-1,TRBJ2-5,CASSLERLETQYF,TGCGCCAGCAGCTTGGAGCGCCTGGAGACCCAGTACTTC
NA,TRBD1,TRBV6-1,TRBJ1-4,CASSEGTGSATNEKLFF,TGTGCCAGCAGTGAAGGGACAGGGAGTGCAACTAATGAAAAACTGTTTTTT
NA,TRBD2,TRBV28,TRBJ2-5,CASSHQGLAEETQYF,TGTGCCAGCAGTCACCAGGGACTAGCGGAAGAGACCCAGTACTTC
NA,TRBD2,TRBV7-8,TRBJ2-3,CASSLEVAGGLISSTDTQYF,TGTGCCAGCAGCTTAGAGGTAGCGGGGGGCCTCATATCTAGCACAGATACGCAGTATTTT
NA,TRBD1,TRBV11-3,TRBJ2-3,CASSSTMGTGLTDTQYF,TGTGCCAGCAGCTCAACCATGGGGACAGGACTCACAGATACGCAGTATTTT
NA,NA,TRBV18,TRBJ2-7,CASSPRRSYEQYF,TGTGCCAGCTCACCACGAAGGTCATACGAGCAGTACTTC
few,NA,TRBV7-8,TRBJ1-2,CASSLRGMDGYTF,TGTGCCAGCAGCTTACGGGGAATGGATGGCTACACCTTC
NA,TRBD1,TRBV7-3,TRBJ2-1,CASSLGQGGWNNEQFF,TGTGCCAGCAGCTTAGGACAGGGGGGTTGGAACAATGAGCAGTTCTTC
NA,NA,TRBV27,TRBJ2-3,CASSPLLGLGGTDTQYF,TGTGCCAGCTCCCCTTTGCTAGGCCTCGGGGGCACAGATACGCAGTATTTT
few,NA,TRBV9,TRBJ1-2,CASSVGGMGTAAGYTF,TGTGCCAGCAGCGTAGGAGGCATGGGAACGGCGGCTGGCTACACCTTC
few,NA,TRBV30,TRBJ1-1,CAWSALRGWSNELKAFF,TGTGCCTGGAGTGCCCTCCGGGGGTGGAGCAATGAGCTGAAAGCTTTCTTT
NA,NA,TRBV12-2,TRBJ2-6,CASRPDRGQGKNSGANVLTF,TGTGCAAGTCGCCCAGACAGGGGGCAGGGGAAAAACTCTGGGGCCAACGTCCTGACTTTC
NA,TRBD1,TRBV7-3,TRBJ2-3,CASSQLSGTGGSDTQYF,TGTGCCAGCAGCCAACTCTCCGGGACAGGGGGATCAGATACGCAGTATTTT
NA,NA,TRBV9,TRBJ1-1,CASSPSGGLAFF,TGTGCCAGCAGCCCGAGTGGGGGGCTCGCTTTCTTT
NA,NA,TRBV10-1,TRBJ2-5,CASRCRGKYETQYF,TGCGCCAGCAGGTGCAGGGGAAAATACGAGACCCAGTACTTC
NA,NA,TRBV11-3,TRBJ2-2,CASSLDGTTKNTGELFF,TGTGCCAGCAGCTTAGATGGGACAACTAAGAACACCGGGGAGCTGTTTTTT